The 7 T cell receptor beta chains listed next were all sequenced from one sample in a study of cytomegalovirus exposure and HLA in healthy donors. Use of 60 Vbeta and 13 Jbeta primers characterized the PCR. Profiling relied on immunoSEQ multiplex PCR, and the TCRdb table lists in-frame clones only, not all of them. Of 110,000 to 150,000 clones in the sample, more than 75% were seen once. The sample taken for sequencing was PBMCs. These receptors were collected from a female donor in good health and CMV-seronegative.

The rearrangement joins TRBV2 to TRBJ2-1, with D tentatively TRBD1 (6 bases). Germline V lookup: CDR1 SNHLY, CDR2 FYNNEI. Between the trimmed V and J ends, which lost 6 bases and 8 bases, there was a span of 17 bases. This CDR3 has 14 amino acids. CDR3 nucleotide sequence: TGTGCCAGCAGCAATTATCAGGGGAGCCATGAGCAGTTCTTC. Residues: CASSNYQGSHEQFF.

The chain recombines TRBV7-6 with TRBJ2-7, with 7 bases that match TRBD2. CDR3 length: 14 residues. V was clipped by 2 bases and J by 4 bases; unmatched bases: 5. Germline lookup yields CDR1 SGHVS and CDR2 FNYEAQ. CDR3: CASSLRGLSYEQYF. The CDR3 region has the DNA TGTGCCAGCAGCTTAAGGGGACTATCATACGAGCAGTACTTC. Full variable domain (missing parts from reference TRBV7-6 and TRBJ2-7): GAGVSQSPRYKVTKRGQDVALRCDPISGHVSLYWYRQALGQGPEFLTYFNYEAQQDKSGLPNDRFSAERPEGSISTLTIQRTEQRDSAMYRCASSLRGLSYEQYFGPGTRLTVT.

The CDR3 sequence: CASRPGTRETYEQYF. CDR3 coding DNA: TGTGCCAGCAGACCTGGGACTAGGGAAACCTACGAGCAGTACTTC. The rearrangement uses TRBV27 and TRBJ2-7, with 8 bases matching TRBD2. V shed 6 bases, J shed 2 bases, and the junction held 9 bases outside the gene matches. The length of the CDR3 is 15 residues. Germline values: CDR1 MNHEY, CDR2 SMNVEV (reference sequence).

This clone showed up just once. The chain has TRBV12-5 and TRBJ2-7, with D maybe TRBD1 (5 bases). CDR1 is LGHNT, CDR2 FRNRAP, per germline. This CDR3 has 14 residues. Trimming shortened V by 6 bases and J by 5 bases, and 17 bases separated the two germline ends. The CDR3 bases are TGTGCTAGTGGCTCCCTTTATTTCAGGGACGAGCAGTACTTC. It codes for CASGSLYFRDEQYF. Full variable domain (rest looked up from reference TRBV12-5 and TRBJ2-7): DARVTQTPRHKVTEMGQEVTMRCQPILGHNTVFWYRQTMMQGLELLAYFRNRAPLDDSGMPKDRFSAEMPDATLATLKIQPSEPRDSAVYFCASGSLYFRDEQYFGPGTRLTVT.

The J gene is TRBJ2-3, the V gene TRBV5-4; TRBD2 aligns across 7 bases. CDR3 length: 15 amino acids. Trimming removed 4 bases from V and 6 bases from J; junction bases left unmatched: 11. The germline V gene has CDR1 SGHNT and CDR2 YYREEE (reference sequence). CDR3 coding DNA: TGTGCCAGCAGCCGGAGCGGGACTGCACTTGATACGCAGTATTTT. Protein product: CASSRSGTALDTQYF.

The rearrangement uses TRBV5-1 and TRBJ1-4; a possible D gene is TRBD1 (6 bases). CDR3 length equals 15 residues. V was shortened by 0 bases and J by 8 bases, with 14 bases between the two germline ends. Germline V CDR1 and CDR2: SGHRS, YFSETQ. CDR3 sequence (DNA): TGCGCCAGCAGCTTGGGTTTCAACAGGGAAGAAAAACTGTTTTTT. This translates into CASSLGFNREEKLFF.

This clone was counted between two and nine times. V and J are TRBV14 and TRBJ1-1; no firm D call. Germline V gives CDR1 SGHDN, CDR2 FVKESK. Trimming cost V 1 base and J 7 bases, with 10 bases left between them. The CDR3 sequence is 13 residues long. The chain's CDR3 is CASSQVRGGEAFF. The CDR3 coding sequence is TGTGCCAGCAGCCAAGTTCGTGGCGGTGAAGCTTTCTTT.